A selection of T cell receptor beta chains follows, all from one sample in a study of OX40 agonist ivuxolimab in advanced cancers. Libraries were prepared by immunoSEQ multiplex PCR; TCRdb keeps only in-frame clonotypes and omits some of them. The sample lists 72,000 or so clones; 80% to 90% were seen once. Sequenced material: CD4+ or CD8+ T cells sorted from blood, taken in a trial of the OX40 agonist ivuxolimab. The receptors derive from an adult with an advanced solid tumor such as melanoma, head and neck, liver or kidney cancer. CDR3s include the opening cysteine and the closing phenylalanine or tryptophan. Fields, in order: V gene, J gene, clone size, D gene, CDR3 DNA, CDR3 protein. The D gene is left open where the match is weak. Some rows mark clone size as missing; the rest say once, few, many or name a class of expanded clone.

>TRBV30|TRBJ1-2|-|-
TGTGCCTGGACGTACGGGGGTAGCTATGGCTACACCTTC
CAWTYGGSYGYTF
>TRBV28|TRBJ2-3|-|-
TGTGCCAGCAGTTCCTCGATCGACTACACAGATACGCAGTATTTT
CASSSSIDYTDTQYF
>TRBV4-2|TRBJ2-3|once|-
TGTGCCAGCAGCCAAGCCTGGGGGACCGAGACAGATACGCAGTATTTT
CASSQAWGTETDTQYF
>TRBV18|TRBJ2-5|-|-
TGTGCCAGCTCACGGGGCGAGGAAAAAGAGACCCAGTACTTC
CASSRGEEKETQYF
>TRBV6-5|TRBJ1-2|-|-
TGTGCCAGCAGTCCGGGACCGACTTATGGCTACACCTTC
CASSPGPTYGYTF
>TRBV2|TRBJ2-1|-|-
TGTGCCAGCAGTGTTGGAGGGCGCAATGAGCAGTTCTTC
CASSVGGRNEQFF
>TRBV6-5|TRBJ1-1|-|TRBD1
TGTGCCAGCAGCTGGAAGGAGGGGGCGACTGAAGCTTTCTTT
CASSWKEGATEAFF
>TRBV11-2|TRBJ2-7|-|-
TGTGCCAGCAGCTTGCTTCCGACAGGTTCCTTCTCGGACGAGCAGTACTTC
CASSLLPTGSFSDEQYF
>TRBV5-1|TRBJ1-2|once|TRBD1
TGCGCCAGCAGCTTTGGGACAGGGAGCCACTATGGCTACACCTTC
CASSFGTGSHYGYTF
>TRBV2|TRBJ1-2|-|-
TGTGCCAGCACTCAGACACCGTCTAGCTATGGCTACACCTTC
CASTQTPSSYGYTF
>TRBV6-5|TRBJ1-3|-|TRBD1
TGTGCCAGCAGTCGACAGGGAATTTCTGGAAACACCATATATTTT
CASSRQGISGNTIYF
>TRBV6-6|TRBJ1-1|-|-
TGTGCCAGCAGTTACTCCAGGGTCAGAAACACTGAAGCTTTCTTT
CASSYSRVRNTEAFF
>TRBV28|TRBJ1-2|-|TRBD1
TGTGCCAGCCGACAGGGCCGCTTGATCTATGGCTACACCTTC
CASRQGRLIYGYTF
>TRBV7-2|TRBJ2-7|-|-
TGTGCCAGCAGCTTAGGACTAGAACCCTACGAGCAGTACTTC
CASSLGLEPYEQYF
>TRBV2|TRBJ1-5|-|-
TGTGCCAGCAGTGAGTGGGGTAGCAATCAGCCCCAGCATTTT
CASSEWGSNQPQHF
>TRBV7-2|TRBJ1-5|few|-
TGTGCCAGCAGCTCCCATAGCAATCAGCCCCAGCATTTT
CASSSHSNQPQHF
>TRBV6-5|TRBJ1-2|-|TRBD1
TGTGCCAGCAGTTGGGGACAGGGGGGGTCGGGCTACACCTTC
CASSWGQGGSGYTF
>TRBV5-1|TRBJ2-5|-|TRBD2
TGCGCCAGCAGCTCAGGCGGGGGAGAGACCCAGTACTTC
CASSSGGGETQYF
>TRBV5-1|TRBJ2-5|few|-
TGCGCCAGCAGCTTGGGTGGGGCTCCGTACCAAGAGACCCAGTACTTC
CASSLGGAPYQETQYF
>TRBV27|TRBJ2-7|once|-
TGTGCCAGCAGTTTAACTACTAACTCCTACGAGCAGTACTTC
CASSLTTNSYEQYF
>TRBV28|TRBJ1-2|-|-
TGTGCCAGCCTCGAAAACTATGGCTACACCTTC
CASLENYGYTF
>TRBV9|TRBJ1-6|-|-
TGTGCCAGCAGCGTAGCCGAGGGTAATTCACCCCTCCACTTT
CASSVAEGNSPLHF
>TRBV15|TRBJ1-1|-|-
TGTGCCACCAGCGCCAGTTACATGAACACTGAAGCTTTCTTT
CATSASYMNTEAFF
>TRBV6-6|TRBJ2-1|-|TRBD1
TGTGCCAGCAGTTACTCGGGACAGAACTCCTACAATGAGCAGTTCTTC
CASSYSGQNSYNEQFF
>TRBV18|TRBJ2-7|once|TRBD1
TGTGCCAGCTCACCGTCCCGGGACAGCTTAACCCAGAAGCAGTACTTC
CASSPSRDSLTQKQYF
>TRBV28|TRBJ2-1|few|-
TGTGCCAGCAGTTTTACGACCAATGAGCAGTTCTTC
CASSFTTNEQFF
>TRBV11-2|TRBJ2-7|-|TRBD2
TGTGCCAGCAGCTTAGGCGGGGGACTAGCGGAGGGTTACGAGCAGTACTTC
CASSLGGGLAEGYEQYF
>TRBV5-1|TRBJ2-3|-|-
TGCGCCAGCAGCCCTCCTTCCCAGGGCGTAGATACGCAGTATTTT
CASSPPSQGVDTQYF
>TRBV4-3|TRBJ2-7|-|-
TGCGCCAGCAGCCAAGGGACAGCTGATTACGAGCAGTACTTC
CASSQGTADYEQYF
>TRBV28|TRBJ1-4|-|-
TGTGCCGGCAGTGCGCCGGCCAGGGGTGAAAAACTGTTTTTT
CAGSAPARGEKLFF
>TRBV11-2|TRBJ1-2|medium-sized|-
TGTGCCAGCAGCCCACCCCCCAGGGGCCGGTTTGCCTTGCATGGCTACACCTTC
CASSPPPRGRFALHGYTF
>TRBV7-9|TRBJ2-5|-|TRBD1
TGTGCCAGCAGCTACGGGACAGGGGATTCGCGCCAAGAGACCCAGTACTTC
CASSYGTGDSRQETQYF
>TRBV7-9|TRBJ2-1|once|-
TGTGCCAGCAGTCCACCGGGACTTCTGAATGAGCAGTTCTTC
CASSPPGLLNEQFF
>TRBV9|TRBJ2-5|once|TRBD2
TGTGCCAGCAGCGGACTAGCGGAAGAGACCCAGTACTTC
CASSGLAEETQYF
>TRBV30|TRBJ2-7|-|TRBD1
TGTGCCTGGAGGGGACAGGGCTCCTCCTACGAGCAGTACTTC
CAWRGQGSSYEQYF
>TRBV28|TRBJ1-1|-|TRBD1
TGTGCCAGCAGTTTCTGGACAGGGGGCACTGAAGCTTTCTTT
CASSFWTGGTEAFF
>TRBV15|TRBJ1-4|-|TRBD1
TGTGCCACCAGCAGACCCCGACAGGGTGAAAAACTGTTTTTT
CATSRPRQGEKLFF
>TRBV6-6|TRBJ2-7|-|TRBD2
TGTGCCAGCAGCAAAGCGGGAGAGGTATACGAGCAGTACTTC
CASSKAGEVYEQYF
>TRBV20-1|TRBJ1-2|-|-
TGCAGTGCTAGAACAGGGAATGGCTACACCTTC
CSARTGNGYTF
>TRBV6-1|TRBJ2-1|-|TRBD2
TGTGCCAGCAGGATTAGCGGGAGTCTTAATGAGCAGTTCTTC
CASRISGSLNEQFF
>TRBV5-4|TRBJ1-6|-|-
TGTGCCAGCAGCTTGTCCCACAATCGACAAAATAATTCACCCCTCCACTTT
CASSLSHNRQNNSPLHF
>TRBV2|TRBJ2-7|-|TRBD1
TGTGCCAGCAGTGATTGGACAGGGAGCTACGAGCAGTACTTC
CASSDWTGSYEQYF
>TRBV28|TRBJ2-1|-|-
TGTGCCAGCAGAGAACCGGGACTTACCTACAATGAGCAGTTCTTC
CASREPGLTYNEQFF
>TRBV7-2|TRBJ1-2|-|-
TGTGCCAGCAGCTTAGCCCCCCGGGGGAACTATGGCTACACCTTC
CASSLAPRGNYGYTF
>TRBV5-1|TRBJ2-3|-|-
TGCGCCAGTGGAACAGGGAGAAGTCGTGCAGATACGCAGTATTTT
CASGTGRSRADTQYF
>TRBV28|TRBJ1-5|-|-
TGTGCCAGCAGTGTAACTAGGGGGCAGCCCCAGCATTTT
CASSVTRGQPQHF
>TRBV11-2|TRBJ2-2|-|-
TGTGCCAGCAGCTTAGACCCAGGGGCCGGGGAGCTGTTTTTT
CASSLDPGAGELFF
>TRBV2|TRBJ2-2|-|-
TGTGCCAGCAGCCTTAGCTGGAGCACCGGGGAGCTGTTTTTT
CASSLSWSTGELFF